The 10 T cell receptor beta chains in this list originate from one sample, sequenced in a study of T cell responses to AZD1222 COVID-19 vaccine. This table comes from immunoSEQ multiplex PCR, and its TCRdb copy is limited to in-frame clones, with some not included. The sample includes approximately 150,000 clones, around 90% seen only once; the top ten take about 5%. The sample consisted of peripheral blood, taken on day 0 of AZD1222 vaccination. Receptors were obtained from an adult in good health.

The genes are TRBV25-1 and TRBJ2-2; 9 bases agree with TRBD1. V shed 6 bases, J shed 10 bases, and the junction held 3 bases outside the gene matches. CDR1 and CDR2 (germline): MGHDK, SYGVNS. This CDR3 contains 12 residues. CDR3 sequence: CASRRTGAELFF. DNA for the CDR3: TGTGCCAGCAGGAGGACAGGGGCGGAGCTGTTTTTT.

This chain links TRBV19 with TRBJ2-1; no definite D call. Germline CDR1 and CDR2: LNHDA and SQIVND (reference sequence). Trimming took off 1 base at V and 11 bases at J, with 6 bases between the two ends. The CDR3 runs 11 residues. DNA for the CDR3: TGTGCCAGTAGTATAGGGCTCAAGCAGTTCTTC. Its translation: CASSIGLKQFF.

In nucleotides, the CDR3 is TGTGCCAGCAGCTTAGGACTAGCGGGAGGGCCGGGCAATGAGCAGTTCTTC. Its translation: CASSLGLAGGPGNEQFF. The rearrangement links TRBV9 to TRBJ2-1, with TRBD2 identical over 15 bases. Germline V CDR1 and CDR2: SGDLS, YYNGEE. The trim removed 4 bases at V and 6 bases at J, leaving 8 bases unmatched. CDR3 size: 17 residues.

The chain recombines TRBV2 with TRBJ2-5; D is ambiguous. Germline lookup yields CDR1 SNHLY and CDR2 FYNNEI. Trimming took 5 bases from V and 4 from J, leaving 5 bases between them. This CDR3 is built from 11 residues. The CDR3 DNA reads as TGTGCCAGCAGTTACACAGAGACCCAGTACTTC. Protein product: CASSYTETQYF.

The CDR3 protein is CASSLGGQGKVKLFF. Written as DNA, the CDR3 is TGTGCCAGCAGCTTAGGGGGCCAGGGAAAGGTAAAACTGTTTTTT. The chain has TRBV7-9 and TRBJ1-4; the D gene is possibly TRBD1 (5 bases). The V end was cut by 1 base, the J end by 10 bases, with 16 bases between. This CDR3 comprises 15 residues. Germline CDR1 reads SEHNR; CDR2 reads FQNEAQ (reference sequence).

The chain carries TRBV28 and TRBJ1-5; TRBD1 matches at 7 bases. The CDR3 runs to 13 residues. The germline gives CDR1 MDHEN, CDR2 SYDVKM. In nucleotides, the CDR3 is TGTGCAACGGGGACAGTGAGTAATCAGCCCCAGCATTTT. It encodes CATGTVSNQPQHF.

This chain's CDR3 is CASSYGTASLYEQYF. In DNA form, the CDR3 reads TGTGCCAGCAGTTACGGGACAGCGTCGCTCTACGAGCAGTACTTC. The chain couples TRBV27 to TRBJ2-7; TRBD1 aligns across 7 bases. With 4 bases clipped from V and 3 bases from J, the junction kept 9 bases outside the gene matches. Germline-derived CDR1 and CDR2 are MNHEY and SMNVEV (reference sequence). This CDR3 has 15 amino acids.

The CDR3 region is CATNNGRAGDTQYF. Written as DNA, the CDR3 is TGTGCCACCAACAACGGGAGGGCCGGCGATACGCAGTATTTT. The V call is TRBV6-4, the J call TRBJ2-3; 8 bases line up with TRBD2. Germline CDR1 MRHNA, CDR2 SNTAGT. After removal of 10 bases from V and 6 bases from J, the junction contained 12 bases not matched to a gene. The CDR3 runs 14 residues.

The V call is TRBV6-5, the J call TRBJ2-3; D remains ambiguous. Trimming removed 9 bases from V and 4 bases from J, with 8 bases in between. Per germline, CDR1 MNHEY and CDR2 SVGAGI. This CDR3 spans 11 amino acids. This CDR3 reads CASKVADTQYF. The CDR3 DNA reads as TGTGCCAGTAAAGTCGCAGATACGCAGTATTTT.

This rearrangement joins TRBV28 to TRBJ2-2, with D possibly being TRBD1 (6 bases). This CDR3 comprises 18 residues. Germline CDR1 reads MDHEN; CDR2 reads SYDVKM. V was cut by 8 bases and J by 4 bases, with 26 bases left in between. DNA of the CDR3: TGTGCCAGCTTCAAATACGACAGGTTCGATCGTGGCACCGGGGAGCTGTTTTTT. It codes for CASFKYDRFDRGTGELFF.